The 3 T cell receptor beta chains listed next were all sequenced from one sample in a study of Ad26.COV2.S vaccination and SARS-CoV-2 variants (dated by TCRdb to about 2021). The sample's time point label, in plain terms: individuals recovered from natural SARS-CoV-2 infection. To prepare the library, the immunoSEQ multiplex PCR assay was applied. TCRdb mirrors the immuneACCESS table, restricted to in-frame sequences. Some clones are absent from its copies; in checked studies, under half trace to an unresolved V gene, and the reason for the others is unknown. The sample data list about 350,000 clones, and about 91% of these were observed just once. Under 4% of the sample rests with the top ten. The source material was peripheral blood, sampled after recovery from COVID-19. These receptors were obtained from a human donor who had recovered from COVID-19.

Here the CDR3 reads CASTQTRDIPTGELFF. CDR3 in DNA: TGTGCCAGCACCCAAACTCGGGACATCCCCACCGGGGAGCTGTTTTTT. The V gene is TRBV7-8, the J gene TRBJ2-2, with a possible D match to TRBD1 (6 bases). Trimming took off 7 bases at V and 4 bases at J, with 19 bases between the two ends. Per the germline V gene, CDR1 is SGHVS and CDR2 is FQNEAQ. CDR3 length: 16 amino acids.

The rearrangement links TRBV5-1 to TRBJ1-2; D might be TRBD1 (5 bases). Germline V gene data show CDR1 as SGHRS and CDR2 as YFSETQ. The CDR3 totals 14 residues. V lost 3 bases and J 0 bases, leaving 9 bases between the germline ends. The CDR3 region is CASSSTGTNYGYTF. The CDR3 coding sequence is TGCGCCAGCAGCTCCACAGGAACTAACTATGGCTACACCTTC.

J is TRBJ1-3 and V is TRBV7-8, with 9 bases that match TRBD1. This CDR3 has 14 residues. Trimming took 2 bases from V and 8 from J; bases not matched to a gene: 4. Germline V CDR1 and CDR2: SGHVS, FQNEAQ. CDR3 loop: CASSLRDRADTIYF. The CDR3 DNA follows: TGTGCCAGCAGCTTAAGGGACAGGGCAGACACCATATATTTT.